This note documents a single T cell receptor beta chain sequence. This receptor's antigen is unknown. No much larger clone exists at a distance of one base, and base qualities are not known. This record comes from a study of blood T cell repertoires in COVID-19 (dated by TCRdb to about 2020). Context from the whole study: The collaborator samples originated in the United States, Italy and Spain and spanned the acute and convalescent phases of COVID-19. The prospective study material was composed of cDNA or gDNA derived from T cells, B-cell-depleted T cells, or PBMCs. The dataset comprised deeply sampled blood TCRbeta repertoires from subjects exposed to, actively infected with, or recovered from COVID-19. A freely available public database, intended as a resource for researchers studying the immune response to SARS-CoV-2, is where the repertoires were released. The samples were drawn from two sources: the first 160 participants of the ongoing ImmuneRACE study, and 1,000 to 1,500 subjects contributed by 6 global collaborators. Sample metadata almost always included a de-identified subject ID, COVID-19 status, age in years and sex. Where HLA class I and class II types were available, the types were taken from metadata supplied by the sample provider, not from assay-based typing.

TCRbeta CDR3 regions were amplified from genomic DNA by means of the immunoSEQ Assay, a bias-controlled multiplex PCR. The authors' pipeline ran thus. The number of nucleated cells in each sample was estimated by amplification of reference gene primers within the assay. Sequence reads were collapsed and filtered to measure the absolute abundance of every unique TCRbeta CDR3 rearrangement. For each sample, productive Simpson clonality was calculated as the square root of Simpson's diversity index over productive rearrangements. The table was pulled from immuneACCESS by TCRdb, which kept in-frame rearrangements only. Such tables lose some clones; where checked, under half of the loss comes from unresolved V genes, and the rest has no known cause. V and J calls and clone size are copied from that table; D and trimming were computed from the DNA. The sample profile shows 60,000 to 90,000 clones; approximately 86% of them were found once. Roughly a sixth of the sample comes from the top ten.

Each collaborating institution followed its own protocols to collect whole blood in K2EDTA tubes. For TCRbeta analysis, collaborators shipped samples as frozen whole blood, isolated PBMCs, or DNA extracted from either of those sample types. Study-level results and caveats: Clinical and demographic metadata were provided uncurated, with the amount varying by source and participant.

The V and J ends are trimmed by 6 bases and 3 bases, leaving 11 bases between them. CDR1 is given as LNHDA and CDR2 as SQIVND, both from the germline V gene (reference sequence). Spanning cysteine to phenylalanine, the CDR3 consists of 13 amino acids. Solely the CDR3 DNA is kept, with 39 bases framed from the first base. The sequencing sample was made of peripheral blood. The V and J genes are TRBV19 and TRBJ1-1; 5 matching bases give a weak D call of TRBD1. This sequence originates from a human donor in a cohort sampled during active COVID-19. The CDR3 region has the sequence CASREGPYTEAFF. The bases read TGTGCCAGTAGGGAGGGGCCCTACACTGAAGCTTTCTTT.